This T cell receptor (beta chain) was obtained from a study of shared T cell receptors in the human thymus. Assay: immunoSEQ multiplex PCR; the TCRdb copy retains only in-frame clones and omits some. The sample holds approximately 490,000 clones, 75% to 80% seen once. The germline V gene encodes CDR1 SGHVS and CDR2 FQNEAQ. V lost 5 bases and J lost 1, with 14 bases in between. The CDR3 runs to 15 residues. The same data also went into a second study, on human thymus T cells. As that study records: Donors consisted of healthy Finnish infants (having corrective surgery for congenital heart defects). Thymus tissue was removed during corrective cardiac surgery. Repertoires sampled from thymus and blood appeared biased in V and J gene usage. A high degree of thymic repertoire overlap among unrelated individuals was reported in related research.

The receptor was derived from a boy under two years old with a congenital heart defect. Sequenced: thymocytes. The J gene is TRBJ1-1, the V gene TRBV7-8; tentatively, D is TRBD1 (6 bases). The CDR3 loop is CASSPHRAGNTEAFF. The CDR3 nucleotides read TGTGCCAGCAGCCCTCACAGGGCTGGGAACACTGAAGCTTTCTTT.